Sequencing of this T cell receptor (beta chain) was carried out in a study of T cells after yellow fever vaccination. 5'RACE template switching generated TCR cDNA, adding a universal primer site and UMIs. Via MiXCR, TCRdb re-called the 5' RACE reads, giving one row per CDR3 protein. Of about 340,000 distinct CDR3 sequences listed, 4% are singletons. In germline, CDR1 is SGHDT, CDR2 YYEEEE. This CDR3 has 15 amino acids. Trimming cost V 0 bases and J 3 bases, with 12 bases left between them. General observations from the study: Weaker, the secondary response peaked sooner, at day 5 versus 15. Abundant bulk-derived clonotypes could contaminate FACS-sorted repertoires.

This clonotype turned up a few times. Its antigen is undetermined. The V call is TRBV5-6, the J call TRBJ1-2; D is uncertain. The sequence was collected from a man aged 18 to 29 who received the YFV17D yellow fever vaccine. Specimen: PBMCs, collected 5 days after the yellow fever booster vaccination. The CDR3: CASSLGLGAYYGYTF. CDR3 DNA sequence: TGTGCCAGCAGCTTGGGCCTTGGAGCCTACTATGGCTACACCTTC.